This T cell receptor (beta chain) was documented in a study of beta chain features in type 1 diabetes. General study findings and limits: Researchers reported that naive, central memory and Treg TCRB repertoires appeared more similar in patients than in healthy donors. TCRB rearrangement may or may not be influenced by HLA type; here this remained unresolved.

Germline CDR1 reads SGHTA; CDR2 reads FQGTGA. This CDR3 is 18 amino acids long. V dropped 6 bases and J dropped 0; count of bases not matched to a gene: 10. The whole isolated RNA underwent reverse transcription, so sequencing captured expressed TCRB transcripts. The method was immunoSEQ multiplex PCR; TCRdb's version includes in-frame clones alone and lacks a portion of them. The table lists 300,000 or so clones, 8% of them singletons, with 0.44% in the top ten. Averaging approximately 120 mL, one heparinised blood draw came from each individual donor. As to this clone: Its target is unknown.

The chain has TRBV7-3 and TRBJ2-6; TRBD2 matches at 8 bases. This sequence originates from a woman in her late teens or twenties in good health. Sequenced sample: central memory CD4+ T cells from blood. DNA for the CDR3: TGTGCCAGCAGACTAACGGGACTAGAATTCTCTGGGGCCAACGTCCTGACTTTC. Translated, it gives CASRLTGLEFSGANVLTF.